These T cell receptor beta chains were read from a single sample in a study of blood T cell repertoires in COVID-19. Sequencing was performed with immunoSEQ multiplex PCR; in TCRdb, only in-frame clones are kept and a portion is missing. The sample contains about 160,000 clones, 85% to 90% of which appear only once. Sample: peripheral blood. The receptors originated from a woman aged 65 to 85 with COVID-19, enrolled during active disease. CDR3s include the opening cysteine and the closing phenylalanine or tryptophan. D genes are given only for firm matches. Some rows mark clone size as missing; the rest say once, few, many or name a class of expanded clone.

cdr3_nt,cdr3_aa,clone_size,d_call,v_call,j_call
TGTGCCAGCAGCCGCGCTTCCCCTAGCGGGGGGGCTGGCGGTACGCAGTATTTT,CASSRASPSGGAGGTQYF,once,TRBD2,TRBV7-9,TRBJ2-3
TGTGCCAGCAGATCTAACTACGAGCAGTACTTC,CASRSNYEQYF,-,-,TRBV28,TRBJ2-7
TGTGCCAGCAGCTTAAGACAGGTGAACACTGAAGCTTTCTTT,CASSLRQVNTEAFF,few,-,TRBV7-3,TRBJ1-1
TGTGCCAGCAGTTCGAGAAAGACAGGCGTGAACACTGAAGCTTTCTTT,CASSSRKTGVNTEAFF,-,-,TRBV6-5,TRBJ1-1
TGTGCCTGGGGACAGGGCCATCAGCCCCAGCATTTT,CAWGQGHQPQHF,-,TRBD1,TRBV30,TRBJ1-5
TGTGCCACCAGTGATTTCCGGGGGGCCCCCCCAGATACGCAGTATTTT,CATSDFRGAPPDTQYF,-,-,TRBV24-1,TRBJ2-3
TGTGCCAGCAGTTATCGGGTCGCCTCTGGAAACACCATATATTTT,CASSYRVASGNTIYF,once,-,TRBV6-6,TRBJ1-3
TGCGCCAGCAGCTTGGGGACAGGGGCCTTAAACAGAGCAGATACGCAGTATTTT,CASSLGTGALNRADTQYF,-,TRBD1,TRBV5-1,TRBJ2-3
TGTGCCAGCATCGGCACCAGGGGGCCCCAGCATTTT,CASIGTRGPQHF,-,-,TRBV28,TRBJ1-5
TGTGCCATCAGGGAGAACACGGGTTATGGCTACACCTTC,CAIRENTGYGYTF,-,-,TRBV10-3,TRBJ1-2
TGTGCCAGCAGGAGGGGTTCAGGGGTAATGTCACCCCTCCACTTT,CASRRGSGVMSPLHF,few,-,TRBV2,TRBJ1-6
TGCAGCGTTGACCCTACTCTGAGCAAGACCCAGTACTTC,CSVDPTLSKTQYF,once,-,TRBV29-1,TRBJ2-5
TGTGCCAGCAGCTTACTGACTAGCGGGGGGGCGTACGAGCAGTACTTC,CASSLLTSGGAYEQYF,-,TRBD2,TRBV7-8,TRBJ2-7
TGTGCCAGCTTGGGACTGGACTACGAGCAGTACTTC,CASLGLDYEQYF,-,-,TRBV6-5,TRBJ2-7
TGCGCCAGCAGCAGGGGACAGGCCGTCGGGGAGGGCTACACCTTC,CASSRGQAVGEGYTF,-,TRBD1,TRBV5-1,TRBJ1-2
TGTGCCAGCAGTTCCGGACTAGCGGGGGTTGAGACCCAGTACTTC,CASSSGLAGVETQYF,-,TRBD2,TRBV28,TRBJ2-5
TGTGCCAGCAGCCAAGAGCGGTGGCGGACTGAAGCTTTCTTT,CASSQERWRTEAFF,-,-,TRBV3-1/TRBV3-2,TRBJ1-1
TGTGCCAGCAGCATGCGGACTAGTCGAGAAGAGACCCAGTACTTC,CASSMRTSREETQYF,-,TRBD2,TRBV11-2,TRBJ2-5
TGTGCCAGCAGCTTGGACGGGTACAATCAGCCCCAGCATTTT,CASSLDGYNQPQHF,-,-,TRBV5-5,TRBJ1-5
TGCGCCAGCAGCACGGGGACAGTCCAAGAGACCCAGTACTTC,CASSTGTVQETQYF,-,TRBD1,TRBV5-1,TRBJ2-5
TGTGCCAGCAGCCTAGGCAGCGGGGGCTTCGGTGAGACCCAGTACTTC,CASSLGSGGFGETQYF,-,TRBD2,TRBV7-6,TRBJ2-5
TGTGCCAGTAGTATTGCAGGCGCGGGGAATAATTCACCCCTCCACTTT,CASSIAGAGNNSPLHF,-,-,TRBV19,TRBJ1-6
TGTGCCAGCAGCCCGGACTGGGGAGGTCAGCCCCAGCATTTT,CASSPDWGGQPQHF,-,-,TRBV3-1/TRBV3-2,TRBJ1-5
TGTGCCAGCAGCCTCAGACAGGGGGGCAATGAGCAGTTCTTC,CASSLRQGGNEQFF,-,TRBD1,TRBV9,TRBJ2-1
TGTGCCAGCAGCTCGAGGGGGCAGGACTACGAGCAGTACTTC,CASSSRGQDYEQYF,-,TRBD1,TRBV5-4,TRBJ2-7
TGTGCCAGCAGCTTAGCAGGGGACTATGGCTACACCTTC,CASSLAGDYGYTF,-,-,TRBV11-2,TRBJ1-2
TGTGCCAGCAGGTCGGGACAGGGGCGCAATCAGCCCCAGCATTTT,CASRSGQGRNQPQHF,-,TRBD1,TRBV2,TRBJ1-5
TGTGCCAGTAGTATTGGGGGCCCTGAAGCTTTCTTT,CASSIGGPEAFF,-,-,TRBV19,TRBJ1-1
TGTGCCAGCAGCTTGGTGGGACAGGGGTCTTATGCTTTCTTT,CASSLVGQGSYAFF,once,TRBD1,TRBV5-4,TRBJ1-1
TGTGCCAGCAGCTGGGGGCAGGGGAGCACAGATACGCAGTATTTT,CASSWGQGSTDTQYF,-,-,TRBV11-3,TRBJ2-3
TGCGCCAGCAGTCCTCCCTCCTACGAGCAGTACTTC,CASSPPSYEQYF,-,-,TRBV5-1,TRBJ2-7
TGTGCCAGCGGCGGTTACAATGAGCAGTTCTTC,CASGGYNEQFF,-,-,TRBV2,TRBJ2-1
TGTGCCAGCAGCCTCCTAAGCTCAAGCTCCTACGAGCAGTACTTC,CASSLLSSSSYEQYF,-,-,TRBV7-2,TRBJ2-7
TGTGCCAGCAGCGTAGCGAGGTGGGGGGAGCCGTATGGCTACACCTTC,CASSVARWGEPYGYTF,-,-,TRBV9,TRBJ1-2
TGTGCCAGCAGTTTCTCCGGGACAGCTAATGAAAAACTGTTTTTT,CASSFSGTANEKLFF,-,TRBD1,TRBV6-5,TRBJ1-4
TGCGCCAGCAGCTTGGAGGCGACAGGGAATTCACCCCTCCACTTT,CASSLEATGNSPLHF,once,TRBD1,TRBV5-1,TRBJ1-6
TGTGCCAGCAGGCCCAACGGGGGAGGAACTGAAGCTTTCTTT,CASRPNGGGTEAFF,-,-,TRBV6-5,TRBJ1-1
TGTGCCAGCAGCCCCGGTTCATTTAATGGCTACACCTTC,CASSPGSFNGYTF,-,-,TRBV11-2,TRBJ1-2
TGTGCCTGCCAAGGCCAGGGGGGATTTTCACCCCTCCACTTT,CACQGQGGFSPLHF,-,TRBD1,TRBV30,TRBJ1-6
TGTGCCAGCAGCTTCACAGGTTCTGGATTAAACACCATATATTTT,CASSFTGSGLNTIYF,-,-,TRBV11-2,TRBJ1-3
TGTGCCTGGACCAACAGGAGCAATCAGCCCCAGCATTTT,CAWTNRSNQPQHF,-,-,TRBV30,TRBJ1-5